Presented here are 12 T cell receptor beta chains from one specimen sequenced in a study of blood T cell repertoires in COVID-19 (dated by TCRdb to the early 2020s). The library was obtained by the immunoSEQ multiplex PCR assay. The table comes from immuneACCESS by way of TCRdb, which keeps in-frame sequences with V and J called. Part of the clones is missing from these tables; in studies checked, under half for an unresolved V gene and the rest for unknown reasons. The sample table contains under 300,000 clones; only one count was recorded for roughly nine tenths of them. The top ten clonotypes cover over 9.5% of the sample. Material for sequencing was peripheral blood. The receptor set was obtained from a woman aged 30 to 39 with COVID-19, enrolled during active disease.

This chain connects TRBV29-1 to TRBJ1-2; D is undetermined. The CDR3 spans 11 residues. The germline CDR1 and CDR2 sequences are SQVTM and ANQGSEA. Trimming shortened V by 7 bases and J by 5 bases, and 11 bases separated the two germline ends. As DNA, the CDR3 is TGCAGCGCTGGGTTGGAGTATGGCTACACCTTC. This encodes CSAGLEYGYTF.

The CDR3 DNA reads TGCGCCAGCAGCCATAGATTGGGGGGACGCCTCTCCTACGAGCAGTACTTC. Translating it yields CASSHRLGGRLSYEQYF. The genes are TRBV4-1 and TRBJ2-7, with D possibly matching TRBD2 (6 bases). Trimming pared 3 bases from V and 0 bases from J, leaving 18 bases between. Germline V gene lookup returns CDR1 MGHRA and CDR2 YSYEKL. The CDR3 length is 17 residues.

V usage is TRBV2 and J usage is TRBJ1-1; possible D gene TRBD1, 6 bases. Per the germline V gene, CDR1 is SNHLY and CDR2 is FYNNEI. The V and J ends lost 3 bases and 4 bases respectively, with 18 bases between them. The CDR3 covers 16 residues. CDR3 in amino acids: CASSESRGARGTEAFF. In nucleotides, the CDR3 is TGTGCCAGCAGTGAGTCCAGGGGCGCCAGGGGCACTGAAGCTTTCTTT.

This chain uses TRBV4-2 with TRBJ2-2; 7 bases are a match to TRBD2. Germline V gene lookup returns CDR1 LGHNA and CDR2 YNFKEQ. The CDR3 totals 15 residues. The V segment lost 6 bases and the J segment 2 bases; nucleotides outside the gene matches: 6. The chain's CDR3 is CASSPQRGNTGELFF. CDR3 DNA sequence: TGTGCCAGCAGTCCCCAGCGGGGCAACACCGGGGAGCTGTTTTTT.

This chain joins TRBV5-4 and TRBJ2-5, with D possibly being TRBD2 (5 bases). Trimming pared 2 bases from V and 4 bases from J, leaving 15 bases between. Germline V gene sequence: CDR1 SGHNT, CDR2 YYREEE (reference sequence). The CDR3 is 15 amino acids. The CDR3 sequence: CASSLRRRAGETQYF. Written as DNA, the CDR3 is TGTGCCAGCAGCTTAAGAAGGCGGGCGGGAGAGACCCAGTACTTC.

This clone has just one count. The chain carries TRBV2 and TRBJ1-2; tentative D call: TRBD1 (5 bases). Germline V gene lookup returns CDR1 SNHLY and CDR2 FYNNEI. CDR3 size: 15 residues. Trimming removed 3 bases from V and 1 base from J, with 12 bases in between. CDR3: CASSENRDFNYGYTF. The CDR3, as DNA: TGTGCCAGCAGTGAGAACCGGGACTTTAACTATGGCTACACCTTC.

The CDR3 region is CASSFRRPTEAFF. CDR3 DNA: TGTGCCAGCAGTTTCCGGAGGCCCACTGAAGCTTTCTTT. The genes are TRBV28 and TRBJ1-1; unclear D gene. Trimming cost V 3 bases and J 4 bases, with 9 bases left between them. Germline V gene lookup returns CDR1 MDHEN and CDR2 SYDVKM. CDR3 length: 13 residues.

The chain combines TRBV4-2 with TRBJ2-7; TRBD2 matches 13 bases. There are 17 residues in the CDR3. The junction had 7 bases not matched to a gene; V was cut back by 0 bases and J by 5 bases. Per the germline V gene, CDR1 is LGHNA and CDR2 is YNFKEQ. The CDR3 sequence is CASSQDFVGLAGNEQYF. The DNA of the CDR3 is TGTGCCAGCAGCCAAGATTTCGTGGGACTAGCGGGGAACGAGCAGTACTTC.

This rearrangement joins TRBV19 to TRBJ2-2; the D gene is possibly TRBD2 (5 bases). CDR3 length: 18 amino acids. Trimming took off 7 bases at V and 3 bases at J, with 24 bases between the two ends. Germline assignment: CDR1 LNHDA and CDR2 SQIVND (reference sequence). Here the CDR3 reads CASINRERFGPYTGELFF. DNA for the CDR3: TGTGCCAGTATTAATCGTGAGCGGTTTGGTCCTTACACCGGGGAGCTGTTTTTT. Complete variable domain (other parts from reference TRBV19 and TRBJ2-2): DGGITQSPKYLFRKEGQNVTLSCEQNLNHDAMYWYRQDPGQGLRLIYYSQIVNDFQKGDIAEGYSVSREKKESFPLTVTSAQKNPTAFYLCASINRERFGPYTGELFFGEGSRLTVL.

The genes are TRBV4-1 and TRBJ2-1; TRBD2 agrees at 8 bases. After removal of 6 bases from V and 9 bases from J, the junction contained 7 bases not matched to a gene. Germline V gene sequence: CDR1 MGHRA, CDR2 YSYEKL. The CDR3 is 13 residues long. The CDR3 nucleotides are TGCGCCAGCAGAATGCTCAGCGGGGGTGAGCAGTTCTTC. Translation: CASRMLSGGEQFF.

The V and J genes are TRBV9 and TRBJ2-5; TRBD2 aligns across 11 bases. V shed 4 bases, J shed 5 bases, and the junction held 10 bases outside the gene matches. Germline-derived CDR1 and CDR2 are SGDLS and YYNGEE. The CDR3 spans 16 residues. This chain's CDR3 is CASSSRLAGTWETQYF. The CDR3 DNA follows: TGTGCCAGCAGCTCCCGACTAGCGGGGACTTGGGAGACCCAGTACTTC.

V is TRBV11-2 and J is TRBJ1-1; D is uncertain. Between the trimmed V and J ends, which lost 3 bases and 3 bases, there was a span of 5 bases. Per the germline V gene, CDR1 is SGHAT and CDR2 is FQNNGV. CDR3 length: 12 residues. The CDR3 DNA follows: TGTGCCAGCAGCTTTTCCGACACTGAAGCTTTCTTT. This translates into CASSFSDTEAFF.